Shown below are 3 T cell receptor beta chains from a single sample sequenced in a study of response to subunit inactivated influenza vaccine. TCRdb itself ran the RT-PCR reads through MiXCR, one entry per CDR3 protein. The sample lists about 310,000 distinct CDR3 sequences; 20% to 25% were seen once. This specimen was PBMCs from blood, taken about 20 months after vaccination. These TCRs come from a man between 50 and 69 years old who received an inactivated influenza vaccine.

The chain links TRBV7-8 to TRBJ1-1; TRBD1 aligns across 11 bases. V lost 4 bases, J lost 5 bases, and 6 bases stayed unmatched. This CDR3 comprises 15 residues. CDR1 SGHVS and CDR2 FQNEAQ come from the germline V gene. CDR3 region: CASSSSRDRGTEAFF. The CDR3 DNA reads TGTGCCAGCAGCTCTAGCCGGGACAGGGGGACTGAAGCTTTCTTT.

In this sample, this clonotype turned up a few times. The V call is TRBV5-1, the J call TRBJ2-3, with D tentatively TRBD1 (7 bases). This CDR3 is built from 16 residues. The germline CDR1 and CDR2 sequences are SGHRS and YFSETQ. Trimming took off 4 bases at V and 0 bases at J, with 15 bases between the two ends. The CDR3 region has the DNA TGCGCCAGCAGCCCGCGATCAGGGGGGAGCACAGATACGCAGTATTTT. This encodes CASSPRSGGSTDTQYF.

This clonotype was seen more than once but under ten times. For the CDR3, the DNA is TGTGCCAGCAGTTACTCGGGCGGGGTGGGAGCCCAGCATTTT. Its protein is CASSYSGGVGAQHF. V and J are TRBV6-5 and TRBJ1-5; D is undetermined. V was shortened by 0 bases and J by 11 bases, with 14 bases between the two germline ends. CDR1 and CDR2 from the germline V gene are MNHEY and SVGAGI. The CDR3 is made up of 14 amino acids.